This T cell receptor beta chain emerged from a study of cytomegalovirus exposure and HLA in healthy donors. Notes on the study in general: The authors listed some 160 TCR beta chains as cytomegalovirus-associated. Later analysis associated a missense DCLRE1C variant with TCR beta V- and J-gene trimming.

To note about this clone: Its target is unknown.

Primers for the PCR totalled 60 Vbeta and 13 Jbeta. Method: immunoSEQ multiplex PCR; TCRdb's copy keeps in-frame clones and lacks some. The table has roughly 180,000 clones, 70% to 75% seen once; the top ten hold 2.9%. There are 12 residues in the CDR3. The chain has TRBV12-1 and TRBJ2-1; the listed D gene, TRBD2, was not tested against the DNA. TRBV12-1 is classified as a pseudogene. The origin of this receptor is a male donor in good health and CMV-seronegative. The sequencing input was PBMCs. The CDR3 loop is CASSRRANEQFF. In DNA, the CDR3 is TGTGCCAGCAGCCGGAGGGCCAATGAGCAGTTCTTC.